This passage covers 6 T cell receptor beta chains from one sample sequenced in a study of T cells in Graves' hyperthyroidism and ophthalmopathy. RNA transcripts gave rise to amplified TCR beta CDR3 regions. First-round RT-PCR targeting the TCR CDR3 was performed with the HTBI primer set. Each CDR3 protein is one row after TCRdb ran MiXCR on the multiplex PCR reads. In the table there are 250,000 to 300,000 distinct CDR3 sequences, 15% to 20% of which are singletons. Sequencing input: blood. The origin of the receptors is a woman in her sixties or seventies with Graves' ophthalmopathy.

Ten or more counts support this clonotype. DNA of the CDR3: TGTGCCACCAGTGATTCCCAGTTGGGGTTGGATACGCAGTATTTT. Encoded protein: CATSDSQLGLDTQYF. J is TRBJ2-3 and V is TRBV24-1; no definite D call. The CDR3 totals 15 residues. Trimming cost V 2 bases and J 6 bases, with 14 bases left between them. CDR1 and CDR2 (germline): KGHDR, SFDVKD.

CDR3: CASSHLKGLVVSSYNEQFF. The CDR3 DNA reads TGCGCCAGCAGCCACCTCAAGGGACTAGTGGTTAGCTCCTACAATGAGCAGTTCTTC. J is TRBJ2-1 and V is TRBV4-3, with 8 bases identical to TRBD2. This CDR3 contains 19 residues. Germline trimming cut 3 bases from V and 0 bases from J; bases unmatched to any gene: 13. The germline CDR1 and CDR2 sequences are LGHNA and YSLEER.

The gene calls are TRBV20-1 and TRBJ2-7, with a weak D call TRBD1 (5 bases). The CDR3 consists of 13 residues. The ends were cut back, 3 bases at V and 1 base at J, with 10 bases in the middle. CDR1 is DFQATT, CDR2 SNEGSKA, per germline (reference sequence). In DNA, the CDR3 is TGCAGTGCTAGGAATCAGGGATCCTACGAGCAGTACTTC. Protein product: CSARNQGSYEQYF.

This clonotype was observed at least ten times. The chain links TRBV5-6 to TRBJ1-2; D is perhaps TRBD1 (5 bases). The CDR3 consists of 14 residues. Germline V gene lookup returns CDR1 SGHDT and CDR2 YYEEEE. Trimming removed 2 bases from V and 3 bases from J, with 11 bases in between. CDR3 region: CASSFTGTDYGYTF. DNA of the CDR3: TGTGCCAGCAGCTTCACCGGGACGGACTATGGCTACACCTTC.

This clonotype was counted many times. The chain carries TRBV2 and TRBJ2-1, with 10 positions matching TRBD2. Germline V gene sequence: CDR1 SNHLY, CDR2 FYNNEI. The V gene end was trimmed by 10 bases and the J gene end by 7 bases; junction bases not matched to a gene: 10. The CDR3 is 14 amino acids. Here the CDR3 reads CATKKGTSVNEQFF. In nucleotides, the CDR3 is TGTGCCACGAAAAAAGGGACTAGCGTTAATGAGCAGTTCTTC.

This clonotype was picked up a small number of times. The chain recombines TRBV5-1 with TRBJ1-4; no clear D gene. The CDR3 consists of 15 residues. The germline V and J ends were trimmed by 2 bases and 4 bases, with 12 bases remaining between them. The germline V gene encodes CDR1 SGHRS and CDR2 YFSETQ. CDR3 region: CASSFSSYFNEKLFF. CDR3 coding DNA: TGCGCCAGCAGCTTTTCCAGCTACTTTAATGAAAAACTGTTTTTT.